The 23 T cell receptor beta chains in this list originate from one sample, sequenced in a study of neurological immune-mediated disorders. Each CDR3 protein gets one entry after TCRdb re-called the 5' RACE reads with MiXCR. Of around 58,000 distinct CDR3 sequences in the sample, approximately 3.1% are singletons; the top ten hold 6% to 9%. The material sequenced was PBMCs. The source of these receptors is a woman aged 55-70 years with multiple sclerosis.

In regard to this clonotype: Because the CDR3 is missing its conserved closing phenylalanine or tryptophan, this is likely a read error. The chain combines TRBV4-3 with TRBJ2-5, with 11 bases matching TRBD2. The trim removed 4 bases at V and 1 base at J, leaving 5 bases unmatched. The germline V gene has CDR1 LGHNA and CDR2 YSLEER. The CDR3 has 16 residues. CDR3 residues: CASSRQLAGAQETQYN. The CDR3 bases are TGCGCCAGCAGCCGCCAACTAGCGGGGGCCCAAGAGACCCAGTACAAC.

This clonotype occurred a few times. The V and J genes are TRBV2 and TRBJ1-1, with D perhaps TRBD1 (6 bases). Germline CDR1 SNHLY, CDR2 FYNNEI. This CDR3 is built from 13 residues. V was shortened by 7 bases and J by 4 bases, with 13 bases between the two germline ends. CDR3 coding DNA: TGTGCCAGCATGGGGCGGGGGCTCACTGAAGCTTTCTTT. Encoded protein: CASMGRGLTEAFF.

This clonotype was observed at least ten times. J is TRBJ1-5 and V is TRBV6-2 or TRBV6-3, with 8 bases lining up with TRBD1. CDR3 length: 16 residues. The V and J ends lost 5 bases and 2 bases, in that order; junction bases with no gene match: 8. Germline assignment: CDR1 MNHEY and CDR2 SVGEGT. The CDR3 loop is CASSRTGGPGNQPQHF. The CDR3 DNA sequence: TGTGCCAGCAGTCGAACAGGGGGTCCGGGCAATCAGCCCCAGCATTTT.

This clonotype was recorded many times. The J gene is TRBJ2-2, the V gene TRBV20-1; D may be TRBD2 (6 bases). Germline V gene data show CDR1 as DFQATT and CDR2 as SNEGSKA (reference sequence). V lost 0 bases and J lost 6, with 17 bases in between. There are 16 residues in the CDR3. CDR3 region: CSARDPGRLVPGELFF. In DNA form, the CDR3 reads TGCAGTGCTAGAGATCCGGGGAGGCTAGTTCCCGGGGAGCTGTTTTTT.

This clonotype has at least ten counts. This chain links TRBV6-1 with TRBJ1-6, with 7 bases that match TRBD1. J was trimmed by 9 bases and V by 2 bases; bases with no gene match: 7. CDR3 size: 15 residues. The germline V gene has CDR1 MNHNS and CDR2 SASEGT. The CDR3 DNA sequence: TGTGCCAGCAGTGAAATATGGCAGGGGGGTTCACCCCTCCACTTT. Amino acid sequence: CASSEIWQGGSPLHF.

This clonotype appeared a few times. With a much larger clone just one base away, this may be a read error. The CDR3 region is CASSRIEAYEQYF. CDR3 nucleotides: TGTGCCAGCAGTCGAATCGAAGCCTACGAGCAGTACTTC. The J gene is TRBJ2-7, the V gene TRBV6-2 or TRBV6-3; no firm D call. With 5 bases removed from V and 2 bases from J, the gap between germline ends came to 10 bases. CDR1 and CDR2 (germline): MNHEY, SVGEGT. The CDR3 runs 13 residues.

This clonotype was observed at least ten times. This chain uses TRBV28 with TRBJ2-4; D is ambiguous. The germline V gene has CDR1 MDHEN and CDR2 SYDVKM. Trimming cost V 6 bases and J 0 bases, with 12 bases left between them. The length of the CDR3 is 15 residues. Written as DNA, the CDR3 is TGTGCCAGCAGAACAACCGGGCTAGCCAAAAACATTCAGTACTTC. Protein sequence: CASRTTGLAKNIQYF.

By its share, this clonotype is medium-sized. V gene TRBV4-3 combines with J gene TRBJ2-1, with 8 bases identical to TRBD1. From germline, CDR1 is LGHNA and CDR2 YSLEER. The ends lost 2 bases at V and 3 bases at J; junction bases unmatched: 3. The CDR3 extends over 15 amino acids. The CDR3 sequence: CASSQSTGDYNEQFF. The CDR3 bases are TGCGCCAGCAGCCAATCGACAGGGGACTACAATGAGCAGTTCTTC.

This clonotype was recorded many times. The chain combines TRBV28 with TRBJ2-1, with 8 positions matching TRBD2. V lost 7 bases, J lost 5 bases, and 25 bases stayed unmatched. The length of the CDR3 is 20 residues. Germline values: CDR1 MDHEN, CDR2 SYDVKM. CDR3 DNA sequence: TGTGCCAGCATGACCCCCTACACAAGAACGGGACTAGTTTTGAACAATGAGCAGTTCTTC. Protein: CASMTPYTRTGLVLNNEQFF.

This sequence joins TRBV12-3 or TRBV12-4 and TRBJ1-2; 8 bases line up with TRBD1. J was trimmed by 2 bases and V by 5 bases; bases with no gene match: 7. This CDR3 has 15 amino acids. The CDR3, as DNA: TGTGCCAGCAGTATAAGGACAGGGTTGAACTATGGCTACACCTTC. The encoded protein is CASSIRTGLNYGYTF.

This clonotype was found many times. CDR3 loop: CSAGPKQNNEQFF. The CDR3 DNA is TGCAGTGCCGGCCCAAAGCAGAACAATGAGCAGTTCTTC. The chain recombines TRBV20-1 with TRBJ2-1; D remains ambiguous. Germline values: CDR1 DFQATT, CDR2 SNEGSKA (reference sequence). Trimming removed 6 bases from V and 5 bases from J, with 14 bases in between. The CDR3 runs 13 residues.

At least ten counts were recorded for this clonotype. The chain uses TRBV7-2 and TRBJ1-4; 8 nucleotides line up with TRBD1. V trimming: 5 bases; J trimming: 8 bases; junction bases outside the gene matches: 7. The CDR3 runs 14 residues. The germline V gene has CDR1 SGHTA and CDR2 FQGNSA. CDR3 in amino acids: CASSDQGAGEKLFF. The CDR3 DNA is TGTGCCAGCAGCGACCAGGGGGCCGGCGAAAAACTGTTTTTT.

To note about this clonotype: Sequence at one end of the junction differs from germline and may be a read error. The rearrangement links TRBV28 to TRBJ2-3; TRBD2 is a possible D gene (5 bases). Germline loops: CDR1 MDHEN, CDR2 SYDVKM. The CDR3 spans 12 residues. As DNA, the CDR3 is TGTGACAGCAGTAGGGAGACAGATACGCAGTATTTT. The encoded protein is CDSSRETDTQYF.

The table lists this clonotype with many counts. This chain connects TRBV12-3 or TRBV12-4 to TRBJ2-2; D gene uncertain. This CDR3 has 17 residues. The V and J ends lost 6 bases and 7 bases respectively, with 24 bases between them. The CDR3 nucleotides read TGTGCCAGCAGACCGGTAATCTCGGGTCCGCTTTGCGGGGAGCTGTTTTTT. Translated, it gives CASRPVISGPLCGELFF.

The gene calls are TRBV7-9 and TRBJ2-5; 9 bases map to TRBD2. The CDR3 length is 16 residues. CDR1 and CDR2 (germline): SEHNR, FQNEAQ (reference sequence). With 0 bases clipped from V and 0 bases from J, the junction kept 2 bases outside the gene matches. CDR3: CASSLALAGYQETQYF. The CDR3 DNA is TGTGCCAGCAGCTTAGCGCTAGCGGGGTACCAAGAGACCCAGTACTTC.

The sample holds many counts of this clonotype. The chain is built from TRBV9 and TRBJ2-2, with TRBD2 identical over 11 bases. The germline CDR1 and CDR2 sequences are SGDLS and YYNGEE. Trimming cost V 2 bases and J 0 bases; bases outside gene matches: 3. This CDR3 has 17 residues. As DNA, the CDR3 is TGTGCCAGCAGCGTCACTAGCGGGGGTGCGAACACCGGGGAGCTGTTTTTT. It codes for CASSVTSGGANTGELFF.

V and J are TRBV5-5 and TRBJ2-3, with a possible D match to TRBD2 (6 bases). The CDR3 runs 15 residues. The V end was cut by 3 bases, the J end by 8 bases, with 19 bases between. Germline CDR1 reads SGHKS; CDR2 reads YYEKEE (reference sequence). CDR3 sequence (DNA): TGTGCCAGCAGCTACTTAGCGGTGAGCAAAGGTACGCAGTATTTT. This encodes CASSYLAVSKGTQYF.

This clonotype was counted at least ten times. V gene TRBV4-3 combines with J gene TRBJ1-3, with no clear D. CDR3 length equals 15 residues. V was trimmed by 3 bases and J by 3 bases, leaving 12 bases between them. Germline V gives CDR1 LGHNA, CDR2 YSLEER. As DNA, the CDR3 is TGCGCCAGCAGCCAGAACCGGGTCCATGGAAACACCATATATTTT. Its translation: CASSQNRVHGNTIYF.

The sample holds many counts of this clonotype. The CDR3 protein is CASSFTLQETQYF. The CDR3 nucleotides read TGTGCCAGCAGTTTTACTCTCCAAGAGACCCAGTACTTC. The chain employs TRBV6-5 and TRBJ2-5, with no clear D. V was trimmed by 4 bases and J by 1 base, leaving 7 bases between them. CDR3 length: 13 residues. The germline V gene encodes CDR1 MNHEY and CDR2 SVGAGI.

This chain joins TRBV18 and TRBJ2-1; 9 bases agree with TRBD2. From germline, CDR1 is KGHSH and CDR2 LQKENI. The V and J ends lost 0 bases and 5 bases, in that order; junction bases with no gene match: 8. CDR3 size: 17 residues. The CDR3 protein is CASSPPRAGGRDNEQFF. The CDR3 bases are TGTGCCAGCTCACCACCGCGGGCGGGAGGGCGAGACAATGAGCAGTTCTTC.

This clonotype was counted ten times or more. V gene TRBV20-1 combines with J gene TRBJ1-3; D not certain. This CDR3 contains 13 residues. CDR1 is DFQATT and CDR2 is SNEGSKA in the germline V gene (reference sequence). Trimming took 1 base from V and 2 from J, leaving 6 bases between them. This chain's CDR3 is CSARAGAGNTIYF. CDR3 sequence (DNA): TGCAGTGCTAGAGCGGGAGCTGGAAACACCATATATTTT.

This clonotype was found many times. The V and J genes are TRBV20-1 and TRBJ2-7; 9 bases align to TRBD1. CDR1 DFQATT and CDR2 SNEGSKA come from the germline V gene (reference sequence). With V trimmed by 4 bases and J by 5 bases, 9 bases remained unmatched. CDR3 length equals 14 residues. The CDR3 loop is CSAKQGQGTHEQYF. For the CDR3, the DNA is TGCAGTGCTAAGCAGGGACAGGGCACCCACGAGCAGTACTTC.

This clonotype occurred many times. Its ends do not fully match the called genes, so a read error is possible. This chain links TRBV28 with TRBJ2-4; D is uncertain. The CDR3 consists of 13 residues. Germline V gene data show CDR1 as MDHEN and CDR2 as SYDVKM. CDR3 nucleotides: TGTGCCAGCAGTTTGGTCAGGCAGGTGATCCCGAACTTC. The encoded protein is CASSLVRQVIPNF.